The rows below give T cell receptor beta chains drawn from one sample of a study of cytomegalovirus exposure and HLA in healthy donors. Here immunoSEQ multiplex PCR was the method, and the copy in TCRdb shows in-frame clones only, minus some. The sample lists about 150,000 clones; roughly 80% were seen once. The sample taken for sequencing was PBMCs. The receptors here all came from a man younger than 40 in good health and CMV-seronegative. Each CDR3 is given with its conserved first and last residue. A D gene is named only where the DNA matches it firmly. Expanded clones get a size class; other rows say once, few or many, or leave the size out.

V gene: TRBV6-9; D gene: TRBD2; J gene: TRBJ2-7; clone size: -; CDR3 DNA: TGTGCCAGCGTAAGGGGCCTAGCGGGAGGGCCCCCCTACGAGCAGTACTTC; CDR3 protein: CASVRGLAGGPPYEQYF
V gene: TRBV11-2; D gene: -; J gene: TRBJ1-1; clone size: -; CDR3 DNA: TGTGCCAGCAGTTTTCATACTGAAGCTTTCTTT; CDR3 protein: CASSFHTEAFF
V gene: TRBV5-1; D gene: -; J gene: TRBJ2-2; clone size: -; CDR3 DNA: TGCGCCAGCAGCCCAGTACAGGGCAGCGGGGAGCTGTTTTTT; CDR3 protein: CASSPVQGSGELFF
V gene: TRBV6-1; D gene: -; J gene: TRBJ2-3; clone size: few; CDR3 DNA: TGTGCCAGCAGTGAGACTAGTCCTCTTAGCACAGATACGCAGTATTTT; CDR3 protein: CASSETSPLSTDTQYF
V gene: TRBV4-1; D gene: -; J gene: TRBJ2-1; clone size: -; CDR3 DNA: TGCGCCAGCAGCCAAGACGAGGGGGACCTATACAATGAGCAGTTCTTC; CDR3 protein: CASSQDEGDLYNEQFF
V gene: TRBV2; D gene: TRBD1; J gene: TRBJ1-5; clone size: few; CDR3 DNA: TGTGCCAGCAGTGAACAGGGGGATCAGCCCCAGCATTTT; CDR3 protein: CASSEQGDQPQHF
V gene: TRBV19; D gene: -; J gene: TRBJ2-7; clone size: -; CDR3 DNA: TGTGCCAGTAGTATTAGTGTCCGGGGTGTCTACGAGCAGTACTTC; CDR3 protein: CASSISVRGVYEQYF
V gene: TRBV9; D gene: TRBD2; J gene: TRBJ2-4; clone size: -; CDR3 DNA: TGTGCCAGCAGCCCCGAGGGAGGGAGTTCAAACATTCAGTACTTC; CDR3 protein: CASSPEGGSSNIQYF
V gene: TRBV7-3; D gene: TRBD2; J gene: TRBJ2-5; clone size: -; CDR3 DNA: TGTGCCAGCAGCTTAAACGGGAGGCAGACCCAGTACTTC; CDR3 protein: CASSLNGRQTQYF
V gene: TRBV6-1; D gene: -; J gene: TRBJ2-7; clone size: few; CDR3 DNA: TGTGCCACTCAGAGGCCAGTCCTCTACGAGCAGTACTTC; CDR3 protein: CATQRPVLYEQYF
V gene: TRBV10-1; D gene: -; J gene: TRBJ2-7; clone size: -; CDR3 DNA: TGCGCCAGCAGTGAGTCCAATCGTCCGTACGAGCAGTACTTC; CDR3 protein: CASSESNRPYEQYF
V gene: TRBV27; D gene: TRBD2; J gene: TRBJ2-1; clone size: -; CDR3 DNA: TGTGCCAGCAGTCCACTAGCGGGATTGAATGAGCAGTTCTTC; CDR3 protein: CASSPLAGLNEQFF
V gene: TRBV4-1; D gene: -; J gene: TRBJ1-1; clone size: -; CDR3 DNA: TGCGCCAGCAGCCAAGAGGACGCTGGGAGCACTGAAGCTTTCTTT; CDR3 protein: CASSQEDAGSTEAFF
V gene: TRBV19; D gene: TRBD1; J gene: TRBJ1-5; clone size: -; CDR3 DNA: TGTGCCAGTAGTCCGCAACAGGGGAGGCATCAGCCCCAGCATTTT; CDR3 protein: CASSPQQGRHQPQHF
V gene: TRBV19; D gene: TRBD1; J gene: TRBJ2-7; clone size: few; CDR3 DNA: TGTGCCAGTACCTCGGACAGGGACCCCTACGAGCAGTACTTC; CDR3 protein: CASTSDRDPYEQYF
V gene: TRBV7-9; D gene: TRBD1; J gene: TRBJ2-3; clone size: -; CDR3 DNA: TGTGCCAGCAGCGCCGGACAGGGTTATTCGGATACGCAGTATTTT; CDR3 protein: CASSAGQGYSDTQYF
V gene: TRBV14; D gene: -; J gene: TRBJ1-1; clone size: -; CDR3 DNA: TGTGCCGGCAGGCCTCAGGGAAACACTGAAGCTTTCTTT; CDR3 protein: CAGRPQGNTEAFF
V gene: TRBV2; D gene: TRBD1; J gene: TRBJ2-7; clone size: few; CDR3 DNA: TGTGCCAGCAGAAGTGACGGGGACAGTAACGAGCAGTACTTC; CDR3 protein: CASRSDGDSNEQYF
V gene: TRBV29-1; D gene: -; J gene: TRBJ2-1; clone size: -; CDR3 DNA: TGCAGCGTTGAAGGATCCGGGGACATGGAGCAGTTCTTC; CDR3 protein: CSVEGSGDMEQFF
V gene: TRBV6-1; D gene: TRBD2; J gene: TRBJ2-2; clone size: few; CDR3 DNA: TGTGCCAGCAGTGAAGAGCAAGCGGGAGGCGGGGAGCTGTTTTTT; CDR3 protein: CASSEEQAGGGELFF
V gene: TRBV15; D gene: -; J gene: TRBJ1-1; clone size: -; CDR3 DNA: TGTGCCACCAGCCCCCTAGCAAGCACTGAAGCTTTCTTT; CDR3 protein: CATSPLASTEAFF
V gene: TRBV2; D gene: -; J gene: TRBJ2-7; clone size: -; CDR3 DNA: TGTGCCAGCCTTCCGGGGGTGGGCTTATCCTACGAGCAGTACTTC; CDR3 protein: CASLPGVGLSYEQYF
V gene: TRBV28; D gene: -; J gene: TRBJ1-2; clone size: once; CDR3 DNA: TGTGCCAGCAGTTTGCCCCATTCGGGGTCTGGCTACACCTTC; CDR3 protein: CASSLPHSGSGYTF
V gene: TRBV29-1; D gene: TRBD1; J gene: TRBJ2-3; clone size: -; CDR3 DNA: TGCAGCGTTGGACAGGGGCTGGTAGATACGCAGTATTTT; CDR3 protein: CSVGQGLVDTQYF
V gene: TRBV5-6; D gene: -; J gene: TRBJ2-7; clone size: -; CDR3 DNA: TGTGCCAGCAGCTTGAGTCCGTGGGACTGGCAGTACTTC; CDR3 protein: CASSLSPWDWQYF
V gene: TRBV7-6; D gene: -; J gene: TRBJ2-3; clone size: few; CDR3 DNA: TGTGCCAGCAGCCCGCACAGGGCTAGCACAGATACGCAGTATTTT; CDR3 protein: CASSPHRASTDTQYF
V gene: TRBV5-6; D gene: -; J gene: TRBJ2-7; clone size: few; CDR3 DNA: TGTGCCAGCACAGGTCCGCTGTATACCTACGAGCAGTACTTC; CDR3 protein: CASTGPLYTYEQYF
V gene: TRBV28; D gene: -; J gene: TRBJ2-7; clone size: -; CDR3 DNA: TGTGCCAGCAACAACCCACAGGGCTACGAGCAGTACTTC; CDR3 protein: CASNNPQGYEQYF
V gene: TRBV6-6; D gene: TRBD1; J gene: TRBJ2-7; clone size: -; CDR3 DNA: TGTGCCAGCAGGAACCGGGGACAGGTTGTGGGAGAGCAGTACTTC; CDR3 protein: CASRNRGQVVGEQYF
V gene: TRBV7-3; D gene: -; J gene: TRBJ2-2; clone size: -; CDR3 DNA: TGTGCCAGCAGCTTATCTAAGGTCCCGACTATCACCGGGGAGCTGTTTTTT; CDR3 protein: CASSLSKVPTITGELFF
V gene: TRBV7-3; D gene: TRBD2; J gene: TRBJ2-2; clone size: -; CDR3 DNA: TGTGCCAGCAGCTTATCAGCGGGAGTAACGGGCACCGGGGAGCTGTTTTTT; CDR3 protein: CASSLSAGVTGTGELFF
V gene: TRBV5-1; D gene: TRBD1; J gene: TRBJ2-1; clone size: once; CDR3 DNA: TGCGCCAGCAGCCCGGGGACAGGGTCCTCCTACAATGAGCAGTTCTTC; CDR3 protein: CASSPGTGSSYNEQFF
V gene: TRBV4-2; D gene: TRBD2; J gene: TRBJ2-3; clone size: -; CDR3 DNA: TGTGCCAGCACCCAGGGACTAGCGGGAGCCACAGATACGCAGTATTTT; CDR3 protein: CASTQGLAGATDTQYF
V gene: TRBV28; D gene: TRBD1; J gene: TRBJ1-1; clone size: -; CDR3 DNA: TGTGCCAGCAGAAACACAGGACAGGGGCCAGCTTTCTTT; CDR3 protein: CASRNTGQGPAFF
V gene: TRBV18; D gene: TRBD2; J gene: TRBJ2-7; clone size: -; CDR3 DNA: TGTGCCAGCTCACCACCGGAGGCTAGCGGCTACGAGCAGTACTTC; CDR3 protein: CASSPPEASGYEQYF
V gene: TRBV15; D gene: -; J gene: TRBJ1-4; clone size: -; CDR3 DNA: TGTGCCACCAGCAGGGACGCTGGGGGCCCTAATGAAAAACTGTTTTTT; CDR3 protein: CATSRDAGGPNEKLFF
V gene: TRBV29-1; D gene: -; J gene: TRBJ1-2; clone size: -; CDR3 DNA: TGCAGCGTTGGCCGGGAGGCAAGGGGCTATGGCTACACCTTC; CDR3 protein: CSVGREARGYGYTF
V gene: TRBV19; D gene: TRBD1; J gene: TRBJ1-2; clone size: once; CDR3 DNA: TGTGCCAGTAGTATGTGGCAGGGGGACGGCTACACCTTC; CDR3 protein: CASSMWQGDGYTF
V gene: TRBV18; D gene: -; J gene: TRBJ1-1; clone size: -; CDR3 DNA: TGTGCCAGCTCACCAGAACAGGGGAACACTGAAGCTTTCTTT; CDR3 protein: CASSPEQGNTEAFF
V gene: TRBV6-5; D gene: -; J gene: TRBJ2-7; clone size: -; CDR3 DNA: TGTGCCAGCATTGGACGGGGATCAAGGGAGCAGTACTTC; CDR3 protein: CASIGRGSREQYF
V gene: TRBV30; D gene: -; J gene: TRBJ2-2; clone size: -; CDR3 DNA: TGTGCCTGGAGTCCACCCGGGGATAATGCCGGGGAGCTGTTTTTT; CDR3 protein: CAWSPPGDNAGELFF
V gene: TRBV6-1; D gene: -; J gene: TRBJ1-2; clone size: -; CDR3 DNA: TGTGCCAGCAGGGGGCTCGGCTACACCTTC; CDR3 protein: CASRGLGYTF
V gene: TRBV5-6; D gene: -; J gene: TRBJ2-7; clone size: -; CDR3 DNA: TGTGCCAGCAGACAGATAGCAAGGGGAACCTACGAGCAGTACTTC; CDR3 protein: CASRQIARGTYEQYF
V gene: TRBV19; D gene: TRBD1; J gene: TRBJ1-5; clone size: -; CDR3 DNA: TGTGCCAGTACCGACCGGGACAGGGATCAGCCCCAGCATTTT; CDR3 protein: CASTDRDRDQPQHF
V gene: TRBV10-1; D gene: TRBD1; J gene: TRBJ2-1; clone size: -; CDR3 DNA: TGCGCCAGCAGTCCGGGACAGGGAGTTGATGAGCAGTTCTTC; CDR3 protein: CASSPGQGVDEQFF
V gene: TRBV5-1; D gene: TRBD2; J gene: TRBJ2-1; clone size: -; CDR3 DNA: TGCGCCAGCAGCTGGCTAGCGGGAGTGGCTGATGAGCAGTTCTTC; CDR3 protein: CASSWLAGVADEQFF
V gene: TRBV7-2; D gene: -; J gene: TRBJ2-1; clone size: -; CDR3 DNA: TGTGCCAGCAGCCAAGTGGGGGCCTATGAGCAGTTCTTC; CDR3 protein: CASSQVGAYEQFF
V gene: TRBV30; D gene: TRBD2; J gene: TRBJ2-1; clone size: -; CDR3 DNA: TGTGCCTGGAGTAGCGGGAGGCACAATGAGCAGTTCTTC; CDR3 protein: CAWSSGRHNEQFF
V gene: TRBV4-2; D gene: TRBD2; J gene: TRBJ2-3; clone size: -; CDR3 DNA: TGTGCCAGCAGACTAGCGGGAGATACGCAGTATTTT; CDR3 protein: CASRLAGDTQYF
V gene: TRBV25-1; D gene: -; J gene: TRBJ2-7; clone size: -; CDR3 DNA: TGTGCCAGCAGTGAGGTGACAGGCTATGGGGGAGAGCAGTACTTC; CDR3 protein: CASSEVTGYGGEQYF
V gene: TRBV9; D gene: -; J gene: TRBJ2-3; clone size: -; CDR3 DNA: TGTGCCAGCAGCGTAGCGGGAAGCACAGATACGCAGTATTTT; CDR3 protein: CASSVAGSTDTQYF
V gene: TRBV7-8; D gene: -; J gene: TRBJ2-7; clone size: -; CDR3 DNA: TGTGCCAGCAGCGCCGGCACAGGCTACGAGCAGTACTTC; CDR3 protein: CASSAGTGYEQYF
V gene: TRBV9; D gene: -; J gene: TRBJ2-1; clone size: -; CDR3 DNA: TGTGCCAGCAGCGTAGTACCGGGGAATGAGCAGTTCTTC; CDR3 protein: CASSVVPGNEQFF
V gene: TRBV6-5; D gene: -; J gene: TRBJ2-7; clone size: -; CDR3 DNA: TGTGCCAGCAGGGTCGGACTGACCCGGGACGAGCAGTACTTC; CDR3 protein: CASRVGLTRDEQYF
V gene: TRBV9; D gene: -; J gene: TRBJ2-1; clone size: -; CDR3 DNA: TGTGCCAGCAGCGCCCGCACCGGGAGCTCCTACAATGAGCAGTTCTTC; CDR3 protein: CASSARTGSSYNEQFF
V gene: TRBV5-4; D gene: TRBD1; J gene: TRBJ1-2; clone size: -; CDR3 DNA: TGTGCCAGCAGCAGTCGGGACAGAGCCTCCTATGGCTACACCTTC; CDR3 protein: CASSSRDRASYGYTF
V gene: TRBV4-1; D gene: TRBD2; J gene: TRBJ2-1; clone size: -; CDR3 DNA: TGCGCCAGCAGCCAAGACGTAGCGGGATACCTATGGGAAGAGCAGTTCTTC; CDR3 protein: CASSQDVAGYLWEEQFF
V gene: TRBV6-4; D gene: TRBD2; J gene: TRBJ2-7; clone size: once; CDR3 DNA: TGTGCCAGCAGTGACTCCAGCACTAGCGGGGCCTACGAGCAGTACTTC; CDR3 protein: CASSDSSTSGAYEQYF
V gene: TRBV10-3; D gene: -; J gene: TRBJ2-1; clone size: -; CDR3 DNA: TGTGCCATCAGTGAAAACGGCGGACTAAGCTCCTACAATGAGCAGTTCTTC; CDR3 protein: CAISENGGLSSYNEQFF
V gene: TRBV6-5; D gene: -; J gene: TRBJ2-5; clone size: few; CDR3 DNA: TGTGCCAGCAGGCCACAGGCTCTGGGAGAGACCCAGTACTTC; CDR3 protein: CASRPQALGETQYF